The 3 T cell receptor beta chains reported below all come from one sample, sequenced in a study of spatial heterogeneity in lung cancer. General study points: Tumoral mutation counts were tracked by counts of expanded intratumoral alpha and beta TCRs.

This sample's time point: sample taken at primary tumor resection. TCRdb used MiXCR to reprocess the 5' RACE reads, holding one entry per CDR3 protein. The sample lists approximately 94,000 distinct CDR3 sequences; approximately 4.4% were seen once. Their recognized antigens are unknown. This sample comprised lung tumor tissue, obtained at surgery. The receptors were sampled from a male donor with early-stage non-small cell lung cancer.

This clonotype was found many times. The rearrangement uses TRBV28 and TRBJ2-7; TRBD2 aligns across 13 bases. The germline V gene encodes CDR1 MDHEN and CDR2 SYDVKM. V trimming: 6 bases; J trimming: 7 bases; junction bases outside the gene matches: 3. The CDR3 runs to 13 residues. The CDR3 DNA sequence: TGTGCCAGCAGGACTAGCGGGAGGTGGGAGCAGTACTTC. Amino acids: CASRTSGRWEQYF.

There are many counts of this clonotype. CDR3 protein: CSASPDATYEQYF. DNA of the CDR3: TGCAGTGCGTCCCCCGACGCCACGTACGAGCAGTACTTC. J is TRBJ2-7 and V is TRBV20-1; D unresolved. V was clipped by 6 bases and J by 4 bases, with 16 bases between them. The germline V gene has CDR1 DFQATT and CDR2 SNEGSKA (reference sequence). The CDR3 totals 13 residues.

Notes on this clonotype: A much larger clone lies one base from this, so it may be a read error. The missing conserved phenylalanine or tryptophan at the end of this CDR3 makes a read error likely. This chain links TRBV29-1 with TRBJ2-7, with D perhaps matching TRBD2 (5 bases). The CDR3 spans 11 residues. V was shortened by 2 bases and J by 7 bases, with 9 bases between the two germline ends. The germline V gene has CDR1 SQVTM and CDR2 ANQGSEA. CDR3 sequence reads: CSVESGGEQYL. CDR3 nucleotide sequence: TGCAGCGTTGAATCCGGCGGGGAGCAGTACTTA.